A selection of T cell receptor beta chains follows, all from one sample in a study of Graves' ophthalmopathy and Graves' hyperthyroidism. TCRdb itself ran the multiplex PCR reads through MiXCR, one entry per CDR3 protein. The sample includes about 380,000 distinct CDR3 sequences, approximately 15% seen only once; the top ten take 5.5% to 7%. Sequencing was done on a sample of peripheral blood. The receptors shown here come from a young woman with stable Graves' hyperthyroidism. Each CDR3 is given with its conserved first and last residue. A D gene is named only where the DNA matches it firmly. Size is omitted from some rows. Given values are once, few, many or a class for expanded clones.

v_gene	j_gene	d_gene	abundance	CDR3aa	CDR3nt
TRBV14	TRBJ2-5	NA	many	CASSQDLPAFSQETQYF	TGTGCCAGCAGCCAAGATCTCCCAGCCTTCTCACAAGAGACCCAGTACTTC
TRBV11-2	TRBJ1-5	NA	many	CASSLNGQGDQPQHF	TGTGCCAGCAGCTTGAATGGGCAGGGTGATCAGCCCCAGCATTTT
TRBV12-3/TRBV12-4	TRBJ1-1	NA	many	CASSLSRGVPEAFF	TGTGCCAGCAGTCTTTCGAGGGGGGTCCCTGAAGCTTTCTTT
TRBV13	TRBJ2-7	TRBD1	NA	CASSLDDRVEQYF	TGTGCCAGCAGCTTAGACGACAGGGTCGAGCAGTACTTC
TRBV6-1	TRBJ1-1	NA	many	CASSAPPAFEAFF	TGTGCCAGCAGTGCTCCTCCGGCCTTTGAAGCTTTCTTT
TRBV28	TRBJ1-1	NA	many	CASKATGEAFF	TGTGCCAGCAAAGCGACAGGTGAAGCTTTCTTT
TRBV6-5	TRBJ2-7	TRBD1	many	CASVLGQGRSEQYF	TGTGCCAGCGTCCTGGGACAGGGACGAAGCGAGCAGTACTTC
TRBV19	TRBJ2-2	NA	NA	CASRKGGSNTGELFF	TGTGCCAGTAGAAAGGGGGGCTCGAACACCGGGGAGCTGTTTTTT
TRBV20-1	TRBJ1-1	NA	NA	CSARAAGARVNTEAFF	TGCAGTGCTAGAGCGGCAGGGGCTAGGGTGAACACTGAAGCTTTCTTT
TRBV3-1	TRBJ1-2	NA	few	CASNPTRASRGYTF	TGTGCCAGCAACCCCACTAGGGCGAGTCGGGGCTACACCTTC
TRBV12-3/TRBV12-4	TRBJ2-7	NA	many	CASSLGTTTYEQYF	TGTGCCAGCAGTTTAGGGACAACTACCTACGAGCAGTACTTC
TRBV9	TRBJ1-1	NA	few	CASSWDTGGTEAFF	TGTGCCAGCAGTTGGGACACCGGGGGCACTGAAGCTTTCTTT
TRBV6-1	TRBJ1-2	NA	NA	CASREPANYGYTF	TGTGCCAGCAGGGAACCAGCTAACTATGGCTACACCTTC
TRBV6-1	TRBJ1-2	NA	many	CASSESAPTGTAYGYTF	TGTGCCAGCAGTGAAAGTGCTCCCACCGGGACGGCGTATGGCTACACCTTC
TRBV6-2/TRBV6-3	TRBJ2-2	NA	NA	CASSHTPHRYTGELFF	TGTGCCAGCAGTCACACACCGCACAGATACACCGGGGAGCTGTTTTTT
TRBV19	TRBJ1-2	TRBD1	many	CASKDGQGVYGYTF	TGTGCCAGTAAAGACGGACAGGGGGTTTATGGCTACACCTTC
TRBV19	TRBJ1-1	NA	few	CASWDGGEAFF	TGTGCCAGTTGGGATGGGGGTGAAGCTTTCTTT
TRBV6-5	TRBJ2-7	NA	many	CASSSLGPTYEQYF	TGTGCCAGCAGCTCCCTCGGACCTACCTACGAGCAGTACTTC
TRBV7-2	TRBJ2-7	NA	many	CASSLAKTGQPYEQYF	TGTGCCAGCAGCTTAGCAAAGACGGGACAACCCTACGAGCAGTACTTC
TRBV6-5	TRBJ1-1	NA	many	CASSYSMRTSGTEAFF	TGTGCCAGCAGTTACTCGATGCGGACCTCAGGGACTGAAGCTTTCTTT
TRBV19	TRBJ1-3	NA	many	CASSWKLNTIYF	TGTGCCAGTAGTTGGAAGTTAAACACCATATATTTT
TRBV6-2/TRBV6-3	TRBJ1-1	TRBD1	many	CASITGGAVTEAFF	TGTGCCAGCATTACAGGGGGCGCGGTCACTGAAGCTTTCTTT
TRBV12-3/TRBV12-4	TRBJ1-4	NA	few	CASSRDIYNEKLFF	TGTGCCAGCAGCCGGGACATCTATAATGAAAAACTGTTTTTT
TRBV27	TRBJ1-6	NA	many	CASSPHGGRDSPLHF	TGTGCCAGCAGTCCCCATGGGGGGCGGGATTCACCCCTCCACTTT
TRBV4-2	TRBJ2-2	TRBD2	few	CASSQATSGENTGELFF	TGTGCCAGCAGCCAGGCGACTAGCGGGGAGAACACCGGGGAGCTGTTTTTT
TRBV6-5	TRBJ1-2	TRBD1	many	CASKGTGRNYGYTF	TGTGCCAGCAAGGGGACAGGGAGAAACTATGGCTACACCTTC
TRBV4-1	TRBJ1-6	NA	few	CASSQDRPRENHSPLHF	TGCGCCAGCAGCCAAGATCGGCCCAGGGAAAATCATTCACCCCTCCACTTT
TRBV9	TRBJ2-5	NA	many	CASSVGQSQETQYF	TGTGCCAGCAGCGTTGGACAGTCCCAAGAGACCCAGTACTTC